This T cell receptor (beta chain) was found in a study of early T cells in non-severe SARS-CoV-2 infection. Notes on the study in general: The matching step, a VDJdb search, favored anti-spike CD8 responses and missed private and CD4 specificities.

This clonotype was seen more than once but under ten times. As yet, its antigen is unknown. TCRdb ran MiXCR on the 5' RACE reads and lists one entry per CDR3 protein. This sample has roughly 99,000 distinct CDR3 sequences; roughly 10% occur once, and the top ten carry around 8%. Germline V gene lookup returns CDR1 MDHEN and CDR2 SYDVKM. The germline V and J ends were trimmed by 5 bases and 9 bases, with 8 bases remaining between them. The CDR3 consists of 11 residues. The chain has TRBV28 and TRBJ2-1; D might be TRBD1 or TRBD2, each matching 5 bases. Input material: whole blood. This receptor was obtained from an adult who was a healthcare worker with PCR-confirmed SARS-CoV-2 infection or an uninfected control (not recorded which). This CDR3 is CASSMRGEQFF. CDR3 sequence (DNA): TGTGCCAGCAGTATGAGGGGTGAGCAGTTCTTC.